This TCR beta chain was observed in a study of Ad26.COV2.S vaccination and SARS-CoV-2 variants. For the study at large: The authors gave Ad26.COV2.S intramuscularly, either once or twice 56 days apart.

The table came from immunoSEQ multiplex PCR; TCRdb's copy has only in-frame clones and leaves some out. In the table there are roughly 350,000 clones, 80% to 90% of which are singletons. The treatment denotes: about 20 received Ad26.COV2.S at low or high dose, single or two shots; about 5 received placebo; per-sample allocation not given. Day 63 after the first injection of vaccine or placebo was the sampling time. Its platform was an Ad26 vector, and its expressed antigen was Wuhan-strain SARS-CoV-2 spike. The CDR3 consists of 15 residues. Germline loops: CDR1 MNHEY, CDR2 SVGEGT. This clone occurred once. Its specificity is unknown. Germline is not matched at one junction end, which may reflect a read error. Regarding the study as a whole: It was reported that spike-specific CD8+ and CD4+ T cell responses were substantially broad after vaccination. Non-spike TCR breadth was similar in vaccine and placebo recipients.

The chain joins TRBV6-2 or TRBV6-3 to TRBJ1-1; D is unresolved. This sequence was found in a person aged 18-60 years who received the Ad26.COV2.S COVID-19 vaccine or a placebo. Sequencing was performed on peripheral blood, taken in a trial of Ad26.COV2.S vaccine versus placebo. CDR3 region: CASSYSYDGNTEAFF. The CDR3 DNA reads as TGTGCCAGCAGCTACTCCTACGACGGAAACACTGAAGCTTTCTTT.